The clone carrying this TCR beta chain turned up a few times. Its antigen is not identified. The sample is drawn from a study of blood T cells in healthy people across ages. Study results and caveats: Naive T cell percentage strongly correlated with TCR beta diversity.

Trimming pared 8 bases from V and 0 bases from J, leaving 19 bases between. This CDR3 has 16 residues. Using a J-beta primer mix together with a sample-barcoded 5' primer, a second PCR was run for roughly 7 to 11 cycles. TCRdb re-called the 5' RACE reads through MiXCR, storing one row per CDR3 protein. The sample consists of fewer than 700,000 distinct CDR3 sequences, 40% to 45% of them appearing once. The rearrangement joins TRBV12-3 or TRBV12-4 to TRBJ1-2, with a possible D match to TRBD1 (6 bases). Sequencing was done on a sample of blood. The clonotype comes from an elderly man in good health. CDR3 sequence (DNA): TGTGCCAGCGGTTCCAGGATTGGGGGGCCTAACTATGGCTACACCTTC. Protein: CASGSRIGGPNYGYTF.